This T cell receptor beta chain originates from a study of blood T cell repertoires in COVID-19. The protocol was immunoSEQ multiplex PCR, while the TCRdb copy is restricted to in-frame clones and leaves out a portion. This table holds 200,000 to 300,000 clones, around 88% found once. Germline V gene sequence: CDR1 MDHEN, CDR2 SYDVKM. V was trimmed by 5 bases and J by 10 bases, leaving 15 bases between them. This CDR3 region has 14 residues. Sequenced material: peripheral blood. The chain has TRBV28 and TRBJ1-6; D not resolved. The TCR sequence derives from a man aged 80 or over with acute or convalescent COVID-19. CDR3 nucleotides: TGTGCCAGCAGTCTCTACAGCGGGGAATCACCCCTCCACTTT. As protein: CASSLYSGESPLHF.